This T cell receptor beta chain was documented in a study of blood T cell repertoires in COVID-19. Overall study context: Samples representing acute and convalescent COVID-19 were sourced from the United States, Italy and Spain. From T cells, B-cell-depleted T cells, or PBMCs came the material, which was cDNA or gDNA.

CDR1 and CDR2 (germline): SGHVS, FNYEAQ. CDR3 size: 14 residues. Between the trimmed V and J ends, which lost 4 bases and 12 bases, there was a span of 21 bases. Original data processing: Reference gene primer amplification gave nucleated cell count estimates. Method: immunoSEQ multiplex PCR; TCRdb's copy keeps in-frame clones and lacks some. Clone size and V and J calls were adopted from that table, with D and trimming inferred from the DNA. Among tens of thousands of clones listed, roughly 90% were seen once. The sample consisted of peripheral blood. The chain is built from TRBV7-6 and TRBJ2-5, with D perhaps matching TRBD1 (7 bases). The receptor was isolated from a woman over 75 with acute or convalescent COVID-19. This CDR3 is CASSSGGQRAKKYF. The CDR3 DNA follows: TGTGCCAGCAGCTCAGGGGGACAGCGGGCCAAAAAGTACTTC.